This T cell receptor beta chain was profiled in a study of T cells in Graves' hyperthyroidism and ophthalmopathy. The table lists this clonotype with many counts. Template material for amplifying TCR beta CDR3 regions consisted of RNA transcripts. Researchers ran a first-round RT-PCR on the TCR CDR3 using the HTBI primer set. Using its own MiXCR run on the multiplex PCR reads, TCRdb lists one record per CDR3 protein. Of a few hundred thousand distinct CDR3 sequences in the sample, approximately 15% were seen once. Germline V gene sequence: CDR1 SGHRS, CDR2 YFSETQ. With 2 bases clipped from V and 6 bases from J, the junction kept 3 bases outside the gene matches. This CDR3 has 15 residues.

The sequence was collected from a woman aged 18-35 years with Graves' hyperthyroidism. This chain connects TRBV5-1 to TRBJ2-1, with TRBD2 matching over 12 bases. Sequencing was performed on blood. CDR3 nucleotides: TGCGCCAGCAGCTTACTAGCGGGAGGATTCAATGAGCAGTTCTTC. Protein: CASSLLAGGFNEQFF.